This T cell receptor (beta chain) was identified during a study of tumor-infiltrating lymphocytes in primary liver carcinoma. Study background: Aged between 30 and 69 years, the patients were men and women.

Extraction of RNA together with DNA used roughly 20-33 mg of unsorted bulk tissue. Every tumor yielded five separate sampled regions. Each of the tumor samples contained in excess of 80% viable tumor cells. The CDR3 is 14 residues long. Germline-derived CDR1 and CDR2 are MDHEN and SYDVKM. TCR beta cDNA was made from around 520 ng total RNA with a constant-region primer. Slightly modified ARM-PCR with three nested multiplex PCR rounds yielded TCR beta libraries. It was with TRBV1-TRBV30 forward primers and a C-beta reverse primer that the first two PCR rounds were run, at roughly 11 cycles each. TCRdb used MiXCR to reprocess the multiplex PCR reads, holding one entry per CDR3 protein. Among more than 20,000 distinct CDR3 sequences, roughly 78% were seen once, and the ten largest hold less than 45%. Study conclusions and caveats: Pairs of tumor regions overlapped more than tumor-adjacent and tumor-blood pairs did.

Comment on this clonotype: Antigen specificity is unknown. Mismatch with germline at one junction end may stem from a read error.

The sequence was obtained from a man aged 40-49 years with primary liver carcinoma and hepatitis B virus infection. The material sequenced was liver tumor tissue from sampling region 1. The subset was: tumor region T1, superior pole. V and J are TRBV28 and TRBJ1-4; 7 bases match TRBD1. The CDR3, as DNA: TGTGCCAGTAGTTTAGTTACAGGGGCTGAAAAACTGTTTTTT. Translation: CASSLVTGAEKLFF.